This record covers a single TCR beta chain. Every subset had its genomic DNA shared out evenly among several immunoSEQ plates. Measured with immunoSEQ multiplex PCR; TCRdb has only the in-frame clones, and not every one. The sample lists roughly 1,600,000 clones; approximately 98.5% were seen once. V gave up 6 bases and J gave up 0 bases, with 10 bases separating them. The CDR3 contains 14 residues. Germline lookup yields CDR1 SEHNR and CDR2 FQNEAQ (reference sequence). These data are taken from a study of shared clonotypes between healthy human individuals. Sequences were obtained from naive CD4+ T cells sorted from blood. Subset noted: CD45RA+ positively selected. This chain links TRBV7-9 with TRBJ2-3; no firm D call. The clonotype was recovered from a man aged 25-45 years in good health. The CDR3 DNA reads as TGTGCCAGCAGAGGGCATACAAGCACAGATACGCAGTATTTT. Residues: CASRGHTSTDTQYF.